What follows are 24 T cell receptor beta chains derived from one specimen sequenced in a study of blood T cell repertoires in COVID-19. Clones were sequenced by immunoSEQ multiplex PCR, and TCRdb holds only the in-frame ones, with some missing. The repertoire has 90,000 to 130,000 clones, about 88% of them found once; the top ten carry 3% to 3.5%. Specimen: peripheral blood. These receptors originate from a woman in her 50s with acute or convalescent COVID-19.

The chain uses TRBV6-1 and TRBJ2-7, with TRBD1 as a possible D gene (5 bases). The CDR3 consists of 14 residues. Germline V gene data show CDR1 as MNHNS and CDR2 as SASEGT. V was trimmed by 3 bases and J by 3 bases, leaving 12 bases between them. CDR3 loop: CASSDRAPIYEQYF. The CDR3 nucleotides read TGTGCCAGCAGTGACAGGGCTCCCATCTACGAGCAGTACTTC.

The chain links TRBV7-2 to TRBJ1-1, with TRBD1 as a possible D gene (6 bases). Trimming took 4 bases from V and 6 from J, leaving 15 bases between them. CDR3 size: 14 residues. Germline lookup yields CDR1 SGHTA and CDR2 FQGNSA. The CDR3 DNA is TGTGCCAGCAGCTCCCAGGGTAGGGGGTCTGAAGCTTTCTTT. It is translated as CASSSQGRGSEAFF.

J is TRBJ1-5 and V is TRBV25-1, with a tentative D call TRBD1 (6 bases). Germline CDR1 is MGHDK and CDR2 is SYGVNS. The CDR3 totals 15 residues. Trimming stripped 1 base from V and 4 bases from J, with 11 bases between. The CDR3 DNA follows: TGTGCCAGCAGTGAATCAACAGGGCCTAATCAGCCCCAGCATTTT. Its protein product is CASSESTGPNQPQHF.

The chain recombines TRBV6-5 with TRBJ2-3; tentative D call: TRBD2 (5 bases). With 0 bases removed from V and 6 bases from J, the gap between germline ends came to 10 bases. CDR1 is MNHEY and CDR2 is SVGAGI in the germline V gene. The CDR3 totals 14 residues. The CDR3 loop is CASSYSTSADTQYF. CDR3 nucleotides: TGTGCCAGCAGTTACTCCACTAGTGCTGATACGCAGTATTTT.

This chain connects TRBV5-1 to TRBJ2-7, with TRBD1 matching over 7 bases. The CDR3 runs 15 residues. Germline V gene data show CDR1 as SGHRS and CDR2 as YFSETQ. J was trimmed by 2 bases and V by 0 bases; bases with no gene match: 5. CDR3 residues: CASSLGAGTAYEQYF. The CDR3 nucleotides are TGCGCCAGCAGCTTGGGAGCCGGGACAGCCTACGAGCAGTACTTC.

The chain carries TRBV29-1 and TRBJ2-5; the D gene is possibly TRBD2 (5 bases). V was clipped by 4 bases and J by 5 bases, with 14 bases between them. The CDR3 extends over 13 amino acids. CDR1 and CDR2 from the germline V gene are SQVTM and ANQGSEA. The CDR3 DNA is TGCAGCGTTGTCATCAGCTCGGGGGAGACCCAGTACTTC. This codes for CSVVISSGETQYF.

The chain combines TRBV12-3 or TRBV12-4 with TRBJ2-3; unclear D gene. The CDR3 loop spans 12 amino acids. The V end was cut by 7 bases, the J end by 0 bases, with 5 bases between. CDR3 coding DNA: TGTGCCAGCAAAACTAGCACAGATACGCAGTATTTT. Translated: CASKTSTDTQYF.

This clone has just a few counts. The V gene is TRBV25-1, the J gene TRBJ1-1; 7 bases fit TRBD1. Germline CDR1 is MGHDK and CDR2 is SYGVNS. V was pared by 4 bases and J by 1 base, with 6 bases of the junction left unmatched. This CDR3 is built from 15 residues. The CDR3 DNA reads TGTGCCAGCAGTGGTAACAGGGGAGCGAACACTGAAGCTTTCTTT. Its protein product is CASSGNRGANTEAFF.

V gene TRBV2 combines with J gene TRBJ2-7; 10 bases fit TRBD1. V lost 6 bases, J lost 0 bases, and 5 bases stayed unmatched. Germline V lookup: CDR1 SNHLY, CDR2 FYNNEI. The CDR3 covers 15 residues. CDR3 sequence: CASRADRGPSYEQYF. The CDR3, as DNA: TGTGCCAGCAGAGCCGACAGGGGGCCCTCCTACGAGCAGTACTTC.

The chain links TRBV29-1 to TRBJ2-7; 12 bases are shared with TRBD2. Losses at the gene ends were 6 bases for V and 5 bases for J; bases not matched to a gene: 5. CDR3 size: 13 residues. The germline V gene encodes CDR1 SQVTM and CDR2 ANQGSEA. The CDR3 sequence: CSVRTSGKNEQYF. CDR3 DNA: TGCAGCGTCAGGACTAGCGGGAAAAACGAGCAGTACTTC.

This chain connects TRBV4-1 to TRBJ2-5; D is undetermined. Germline V lookup: CDR1 MGHRA, CDR2 YSYEKL. Between the trimmed V and J ends, which lost 1 base and 1 base, there was a span of 4 bases. This CDR3 spans 13 amino acids. The CDR3 region has the DNA TGCGCCAGCAGCCAAGGGCTCCAAGAGACCCAGTACTTC. Its protein product is CASSQGLQETQYF.

This clone has only a few counts. The CDR3 reads CAWSGDRQNEQFF. The CDR3 bases are TGTGCCTGGAGTGGGGACAGACAAAATGAGCAGTTCTTC. V and J are TRBV30 and TRBJ2-1; 7 nucleotides align to TRBD1. From germline, CDR1 is GTSNPN and CDR2 SVGIG (reference sequence). J lost 7 bases, V lost 1 base, and 4 bases had no gene match. This CDR3 is built from 13 residues.

The chain recombines TRBV19 with TRBJ1-4; 7 bases align to TRBD1. J lost 4 bases, V lost 6 bases, and 8 bases had no gene match. Per germline, CDR1 LNHDA and CDR2 SQIVND (reference sequence). This CDR3 is built from 15 residues. The CDR3 DNA sequence: TGTGCCAGTAGACCGATGACAGGGAGTAATGAAAAACTGTTTTTT. It codes for CASRPMTGSNEKLFF.

As to this clone: A much larger clonotype is one base distant, so this may be a read error. The chain combines TRBV5-6 with TRBJ1-3; D gene uncertain. Trimming left V 2 bases short and J 4 bases short, with 4 bases between. There are 12 residues in the CDR3. The germline V gene encodes CDR1 SGHDT and CDR2 YYEEEE. The CDR3 protein is CASSFGGNTIYF. The CDR3, as DNA: TGTGCCAGCAGCTTCGGGGGAAACACCATATATTTT.

The CDR3 sequence is CASSRDYNEKLFF. The CDR3 DNA is TGTGCCAGCAGCCGGGACTATAATGAAAAACTGTTTTTT. V usage is TRBV6-6 and J usage is TRBJ1-4, with D possibly being TRBD1 (5 bases). CDR1 is MNHNY, CDR2 SVGAGI, per germline (reference sequence). V lost 6 bases and J lost 4, with 9 bases in between. This CDR3 has 13 amino acids.

This clone was recorded once. The chain couples TRBV6-1 to TRBJ2-2; D call uncertain. V was clipped by 4 bases and J by 1 base, with 13 bases between them. The CDR3 consists of 16 residues. Germline loops: CDR1 MNHNS, CDR2 SASEGT. In DNA, the CDR3 is TGTGCCAGCAGTGGAGCCTCAGTCTTGAACACCGGGGAGCTGTTTTTT. Its translation is CASSGASVLNTGELFF.

This clone was seen just once. V gene TRBV5-1 combines with J gene TRBJ1-4; 7 bases align to TRBD1. Germline V CDR1 and CDR2: SGHRS, YFSETQ. Unmatched junction bases numbered 6, after V lost 5 bases and J lost 5 bases. The CDR3 is made up of 14 amino acids. The CDR3 spells CASSTGVGNEKLFF. CDR3 in DNA: TGCGCCAGCAGTACAGGGGTGGGCAATGAAAAACTGTTTTTT.

The V call is TRBV19, the J call TRBJ2-5; 7 nucleotides agree with TRBD2. CDR1 is LNHDA and CDR2 is SQIVND in the germline V gene (reference sequence). Trimming removed 5 bases from V and 2 bases from J; junction bases left unmatched: 8. The CDR3 runs to 15 residues. The CDR3 spells CASSALRTRQETQYF. The CDR3 DNA is TGTGCCAGTAGTGCCCTTAGGACTAGACAAGAGACCCAGTACTTC.

This chain uses TRBV5-1 with TRBJ1-4, with TRBD1 identical over 8 bases. V lost 4 bases and J lost 8; bases outside the gene matches: 7. Germline-derived CDR1 and CDR2 are SGHRS and YFSETQ. This CDR3 is 14 amino acids long. CDR3 sequence reads: CASSTGQGKEKLFF. The DNA for the CDR3 is TGCGCCAGCAGCACTGGACAGGGAAAAGAAAAACTGTTTTTT.

This clone was seen a few times. The chain links TRBV7-9 to TRBJ2-3, with 10 nucleotides matching TRBD1. Germline V gene data show CDR1 as SEHNR and CDR2 as FQNEAQ (reference sequence). J was trimmed by 4 bases and V by 6 bases; bases with no gene match: 4. The CDR3 has 14 amino acids. In DNA, the CDR3 is TGTGCCAGCAGTTCTGGACAGGGGGCAGATACGCAGTATTTT. As protein: CASSSGQGADTQYF.

V usage is TRBV25-1 and J usage is TRBJ2-1, with TRBD2 matching over 11 bases. V was clipped by 6 bases and J by 5 bases; unmatched bases: 3. The length of the CDR3 is 14 residues. CDR1 is MGHDK and CDR2 is SYGVNS in the germline V gene. The chain's CDR3 is CASRTSGKDNEQFF. The DNA for the CDR3 is TGTGCCAGCAGGACTAGCGGGAAAGACAATGAGCAGTTCTTC.

The V gene is TRBV19, the J gene TRBJ1-5; D perhaps matches TRBD1 (6 bases). V lost 7 bases and J 0 bases, leaving 16 bases between the germline ends. This CDR3 is built from 16 residues. CDR1 is LNHDA, CDR2 SQIVND, per germline (reference sequence). The CDR3 DNA is TGTGCCAGTAACAATCCCGGGACAAATAGCAATCAGCCCCAGCATTTT. Translated, it gives CASNNPGTNSNQPQHF. Complete variable domain (other parts from reference TRBV19 and TRBJ1-5): DGGITQSPKYLFRKEGQNVTLSCEQNLNHDAMYWYRQDPGQGLRLIYYSQIVNDFQKGDIAEGYSVSREKKESFPLTVTSAQKNPTAFYLCASNNPGTNSNQPQHFGDGTRLSIL.

A single count supports this clone. The gene calls are TRBV3-1 (or the pseudogene TRBV3-2) and TRBJ2-7; 7 positions match TRBD2. V shed 0 bases and J 5 bases; nucleotides not matched to a gene: 16. Germline-derived CDR1 and CDR2 are LGHDT and YNNKEL (reference sequence). The CDR3 length is 18 residues. CDR3 coding DNA: TGTGCCAGCAGCCAAGAAACAACTAGCGCCCTCTCCTACGACGAGCAGTACTTC. Protein sequence: CASSQETTSALSYDEQYF.

The chain combines TRBV7-2 with TRBJ2-3; TRBD2 matches 12 bases. The CDR3 contains 17 residues. The V segment lost 2 bases and the J segment 3 bases; nucleotides outside the gene matches: 6. Germline-derived CDR1 and CDR2 are SGHTA and FQGNSA. The CDR3 region is CASSLFLAGGPTDTQYF. The CDR3 DNA sequence: TGTGCCAGCAGCTTATTCCTAGCGGGAGGGCCAACAGATACGCAGTATTTT.